This TCR beta chain was found in a study of identical twins. MiXCR, run by TCRdb on the 5' RACE reads, gives a single entry per CDR3 protein. The sample contains some 300,000 distinct CDR3 sequences, around an eighth of which appear only once. This clonotype was counted a few times. Its antigen is as yet unknown. Findings and limits, study-wide: Beta out-of-frame sequences showed weaker excess sharing between twins.

Germline loops: CDR1 SNHLY, CDR2 FYNNEI. V dropped 6 bases and J dropped 6; count of bases not matched to a gene: 4. CDR3 size: 15 residues. This same sample was also taken into another study, of yellow fever vaccine responses in identical twins.

The sequence derives from a woman younger than 30 in good health. Sequencing was done on a sample of CD8+ T cells sorted from blood. J is TRBJ2-1 and V is TRBV2; TRBD2 matches 14 bases. As DNA, the CDR3 is TGTGCCAGCAGACCCGGGACTAGCGGGGGCAATGAGCAGTTCTTC. Protein product: CASRPGTSGGNEQFF.